The T cell receptor beta chain described here comes from a study of blood T cells in healthy people across ages. This clonotype was found many times. Its antigen is undetermined. This CDR3 is built from 12 residues. Germline CDR1 and CDR2: SNHLY and FYNNEI. Study-level points and caveats: Researchers report that TCR beta diversity correlated strongly with naive T cell percentage.

PCR was performed a second time for about 7 to 11 cycles using a sample-barcoded 5' primer and a J-beta primer mix. A template-switch adaptor that had 12 random nucleotides put a tag on each cDNA molecule. TCRdb used MiXCR to reprocess the 5' RACE reads, holding one entry per CDR3 protein. The sample gives around 320,000 distinct CDR3 sequences, roughly 26% of which show up once; roughly 28% is in the top ten. V and J are TRBV2 and TRBJ2-1; D ambiguous. The J call is uncertain, as TRBJ2-7 better fits the DNA end. Sequencing input: blood. The sequence derives from a woman aged 70 to 79 in good health. CDR3 sequence (DNA): TGTGCCAGCAGTGAACCCAGGAACGAGCAGTACTTC. This sequence encodes CASSEPRNEQYF.